This TCR beta chain was profiled in a study of blood T cell repertoires in COVID-19. TCRdb keeps only in-frame clones here, not all; method: immunoSEQ multiplex PCR. The sample carries about 100,000 clones, just over 85% recorded once. Germline V gene data show CDR1 as LNHNV and CDR2 as YYDKDF (reference sequence). V was clipped by 4 bases and J by 0 bases, with 8 bases between them. CDR3 length equals 14 residues. The TCR sequence derives from a human donor in a cohort sampled during active COVID-19. The chain has TRBV15 and TRBJ2-3, with D unresolved. Sequencing was carried out using peripheral blood. For the CDR3, the DNA is TGTGCCACCAGCATTGGCCGTAGCACAGATACGCAGTATTTT. It translates to CATSIGRSTDTQYF.